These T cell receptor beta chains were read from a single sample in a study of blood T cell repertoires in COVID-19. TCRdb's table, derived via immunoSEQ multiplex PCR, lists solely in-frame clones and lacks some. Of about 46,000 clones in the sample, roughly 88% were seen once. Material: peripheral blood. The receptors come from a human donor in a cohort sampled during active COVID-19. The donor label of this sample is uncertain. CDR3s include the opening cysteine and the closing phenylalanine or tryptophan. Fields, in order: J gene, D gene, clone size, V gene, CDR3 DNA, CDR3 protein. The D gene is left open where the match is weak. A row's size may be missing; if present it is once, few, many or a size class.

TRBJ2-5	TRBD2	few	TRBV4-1	TGCGCCAGCAGCCAAGTAGAGGCTTCGGGGGGGGAGACCCAGTACTTC	CASSQVEASGGETQYF
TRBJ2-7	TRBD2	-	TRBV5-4	TGTGCCAGCAGTGGGGGACTAGCGGGGGACGAGCAGTACTTC	CASSGGLAGDEQYF
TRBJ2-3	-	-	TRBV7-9	TGTGCCAGCAGCTTAGTCTCGGGGAGCACAGATACGCAGTATTTT	CASSLVSGSTDTQYF
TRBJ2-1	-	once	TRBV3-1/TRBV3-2	TGTGCCAGCAGCCAAGCGTGGAGTGAGCAGTTCTTC	CASSQAWSEQFF
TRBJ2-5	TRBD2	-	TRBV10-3	TGTGCCATCGGGACTAGTTTGGAGACCCAGTACTTC	CAIGTSLETQYF
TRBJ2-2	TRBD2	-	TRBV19	TGTGCCAGTAATTCGCTAGCGGGGCGGAGCACCGGGGAGCTGTTTTTT	CASNSLAGRSTGELFF
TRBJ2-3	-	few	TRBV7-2	TGTGCCAGCAGCCCCGGGTCTAGCACAGATACGCAGTATTTT	CASSPGSSTDTQYF
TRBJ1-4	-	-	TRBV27	TGTGCCAGCAGACCCTGGGGGGTCGCTAATGAAAAACTGTTTTTT	CASRPWGVANEKLFF
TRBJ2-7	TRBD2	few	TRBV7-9	TGTGCCAGCAGTAGCCCGGCGGGGGGTACCTACGAGCAGTACTTC	CASSSPAGGTYEQYF
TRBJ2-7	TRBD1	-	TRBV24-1	TGTGCCACCAGTGACCCCCGCAGGGGGCGATCCGAGCAGTACTTC	CATSDPRRGRSEQYF
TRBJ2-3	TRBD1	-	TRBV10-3	TGTGCCATCAGTGACCCGGGACAGGGGGCCGCAGATACGCAGTATTTT	CAISDPGQGAADTQYF
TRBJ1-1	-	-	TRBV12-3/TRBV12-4	TGTGCCAGCAGTGGCGGATCGAGGTCTGAAGCTTTCTTT	CASSGGSRSEAFF
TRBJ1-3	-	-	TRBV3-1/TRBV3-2	TGTGCCAGCAGCCAAGTCCCCAGCAGGTTTGGGAGCTCTGGAAACACCATATATTTT	CASSQVPSRFGSSGNTIYF
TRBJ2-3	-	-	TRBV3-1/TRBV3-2	TGTGCCAGCTCAGGGGCGGGAGATACGCAGTATTTT	CASSGAGDTQYF
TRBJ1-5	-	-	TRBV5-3	TGTGCCAGGCCCCTCGGTGGCAATCAGCCCCAGCATTTT	CARPLGGNQPQHF
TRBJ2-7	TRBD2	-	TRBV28	TGTGCCAGCGGGACTAGCACTTACGAGCAGTACTTC	CASGTSTYEQYF
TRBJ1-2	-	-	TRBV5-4	TGTGCCAGCACCCTGGCGGGGGGGTTTGGCTATGGCTACACCTTC	CASTLAGGFGYGYTF
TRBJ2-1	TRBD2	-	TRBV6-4	TGTGCCAGCAGTGACGGGACTAGCAATGAGCAGTTCTTC	CASSDGTSNEQFF
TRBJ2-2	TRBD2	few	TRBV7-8	TGTGCCAGCAGCGCTCGGTTGGGACTAGCGGACACCGGGGAGCTGTTTTTT	CASSARLGLADTGELFF
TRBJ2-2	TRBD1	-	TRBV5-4	TGTGCCAGCAGCATACAGGGGGCGAACACCGGGGAGCTGTTTTTT	CASSIQGANTGELFF
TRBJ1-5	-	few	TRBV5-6	TGTGCCAGCAGCCTCAGTCCGGCGGGCAATCAGCCCCAGCATTTT	CASSLSPAGNQPQHF
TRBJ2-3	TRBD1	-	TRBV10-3	TGTGCCATCAAGGACAGCAACTTCCGCCGGGACAGGGGCACAGATACGCAGTATTTT	CAIKDSNFRRDRGTDTQYF
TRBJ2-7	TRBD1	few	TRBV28	TGTGCCAGCAGTCGAATCCAGGGGGCGGGCTCAACCTCCTACGAGCAGTACTTC	CASSRIQGAGSTSYEQYF
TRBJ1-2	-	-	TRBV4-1	TGCGCCAGCAGCCAATCCGCGGGGCCAGGCTTCTATGGCTACACCTTC	CASSQSAGPGFYGYTF
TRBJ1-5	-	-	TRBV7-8	TGTGCCAGCAACCCCACCGGAGGGAATCAGCCCCAGCATTTT	CASNPTGGNQPQHF
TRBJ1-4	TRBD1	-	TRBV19	TGTGCCAGTAGTTCACAGGGGAGGAAGGGTGAAAAACTGTTTTTT	CASSSQGRKGEKLFF
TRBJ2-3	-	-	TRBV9	TGTGCCAGCAGCGTAGCGGGAACCAAGGTCCCCCGAGCGCAGTATTTT	CASSVAGTKVPRAQYF
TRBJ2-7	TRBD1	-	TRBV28	TGTGCCAGCAGTTTCCCGGGACAGAGCTCCTACGAGCAGTACTTC	CASSFPGQSSYEQYF
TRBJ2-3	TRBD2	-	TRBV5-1	TGCGCCAGCAGCCGGGCGGCTAGCGGGATGAGAACAGATACGCAGTATTTT	CASSRAASGMRTDTQYF
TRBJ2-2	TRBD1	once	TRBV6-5	TGTGCCAGCTACGGGACAGCGGGGGAGCTGTTTTTT	CASYGTAGELFF
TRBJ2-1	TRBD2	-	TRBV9	TGTGCCAGCAGCGTGACTAGCGGGGGTTACAATGAGCAGTTCTTC	CASSVTSGGYNEQFF
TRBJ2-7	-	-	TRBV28	TGTGCCAGCAGCCCCCCGCTGCTCTTCGGTGAGCAGTACTTC	CASSPPLLFGEQYF
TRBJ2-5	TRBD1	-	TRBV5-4	TGTGCCAGCAGCTTAGACAGGGAACAGACCCAGTACTTC	CASSLDREQTQYF
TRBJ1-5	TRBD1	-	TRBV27	TGTGCCAGCCAACCTTTAGGGCGGACAGGGAGGGTAAATCAGCCCCAGCATTTT	CASQPLGRTGRVNQPQHF
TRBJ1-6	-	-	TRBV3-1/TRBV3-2	TGTGCCAGCAGCCAGGGAAGGGGTGGGAATTCACCCCTCCACTTT	CASSQGRGGNSPLHF
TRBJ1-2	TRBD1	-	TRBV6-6	TGTGCCAGCAGTTACTCGACAGGGGCCAATAACTATGGCTACACCTTC	CASSYSTGANNYGYTF
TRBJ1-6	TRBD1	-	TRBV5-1	TGCGCCAGCAGCTTGGGACAGGGGGCCTCTTCACCCCTCCACTTT	CASSLGQGASSPLHF
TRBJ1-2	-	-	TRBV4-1	TGCGCCAGCAGCCAAGCCGGGACACCCTCTAACTATGGCTACACCTTC	CASSQAGTPSNYGYTF
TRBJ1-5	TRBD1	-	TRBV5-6	TGTGCCAGCAGCGGCGGGACAGGGCGATGGAGCCAGCCCCAGCATTTT	CASSGGTGRWSQPQHF
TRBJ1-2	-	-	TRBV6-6	TGTGCCAGCAGTCATTCCCTGCGGGGGGAAGGCTATGGCTACACCTTC	CASSHSLRGEGYGYTF